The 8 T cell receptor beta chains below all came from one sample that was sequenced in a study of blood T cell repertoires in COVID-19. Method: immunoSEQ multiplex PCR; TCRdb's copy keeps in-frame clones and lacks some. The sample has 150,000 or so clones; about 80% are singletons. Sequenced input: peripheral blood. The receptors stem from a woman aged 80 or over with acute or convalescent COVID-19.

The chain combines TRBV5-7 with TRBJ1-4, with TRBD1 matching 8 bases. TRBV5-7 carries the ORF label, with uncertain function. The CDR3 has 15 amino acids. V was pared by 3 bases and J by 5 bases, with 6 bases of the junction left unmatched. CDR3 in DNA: TGTGCCAGCAGCTACAGGAACAGGGGGAATGAAAAACTGTTTTTT. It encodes CASSYRNRGNEKLFF.

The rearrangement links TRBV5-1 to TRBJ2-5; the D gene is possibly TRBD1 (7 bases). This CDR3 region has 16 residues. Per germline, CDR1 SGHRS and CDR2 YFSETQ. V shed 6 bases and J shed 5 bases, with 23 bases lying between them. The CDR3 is CASTKRAGGGGETQYF. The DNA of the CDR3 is TGCGCCAGCACCAAGAGGGCAGGGGGAGGAGGGGAGACCCAGTACTTC.

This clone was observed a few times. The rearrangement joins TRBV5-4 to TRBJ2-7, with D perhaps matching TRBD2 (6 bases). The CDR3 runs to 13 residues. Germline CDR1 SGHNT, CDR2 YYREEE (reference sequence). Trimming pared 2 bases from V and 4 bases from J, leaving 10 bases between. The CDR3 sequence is CASSFRTKYEQYF. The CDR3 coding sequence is TGTGCCAGCAGCTTCCGGACTAAATACGAGCAGTACTTC.

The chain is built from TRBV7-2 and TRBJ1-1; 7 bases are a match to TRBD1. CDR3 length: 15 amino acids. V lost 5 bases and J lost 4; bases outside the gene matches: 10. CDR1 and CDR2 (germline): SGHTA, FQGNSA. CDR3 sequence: CASSPVTGWITEAFF. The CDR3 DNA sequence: TGTGCCAGCAGCCCGGTGACAGGGTGGATCACTGAAGCTTTCTTT.

The CDR3 coding sequence is TGTGCCAGCAGCAGGACAGGGTTGGTTCAGCCCCAGCATTTT. Encoded protein: CASSRTGLVQPQHF. This chain connects TRBV3-1 (or the pseudogene TRBV3-2) to TRBJ1-5; 8 nucleotides agree with TRBD1. CDR1 LGHDT and CDR2 YNNKEL come from the germline V gene (reference sequence). With V trimmed by 5 bases and J by 6 bases, 6 bases remained unmatched. There are 14 residues in the CDR3.

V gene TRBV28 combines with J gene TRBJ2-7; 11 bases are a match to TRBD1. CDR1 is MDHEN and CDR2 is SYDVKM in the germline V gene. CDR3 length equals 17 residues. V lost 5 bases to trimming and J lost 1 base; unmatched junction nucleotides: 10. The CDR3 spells CASSPSPGDRGSYEQYF. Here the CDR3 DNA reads TGTGCCAGCAGTCCCTCGCCAGGGGACAGGGGGTCCTACGAGCAGTACTTC.

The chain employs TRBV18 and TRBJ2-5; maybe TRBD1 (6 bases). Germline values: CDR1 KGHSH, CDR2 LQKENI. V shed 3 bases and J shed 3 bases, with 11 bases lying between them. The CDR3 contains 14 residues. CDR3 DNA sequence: TGTGCCAGCTCACCGGGTCACAGGGAAGAGACCCAGTACTTC. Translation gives CASSPGHREETQYF.

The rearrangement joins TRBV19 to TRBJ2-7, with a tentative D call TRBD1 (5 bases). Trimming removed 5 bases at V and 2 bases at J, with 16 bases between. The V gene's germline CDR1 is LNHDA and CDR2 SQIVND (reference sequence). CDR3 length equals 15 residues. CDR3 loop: CASSEDTRRTYEQYF. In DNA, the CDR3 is TGTGCCAGTAGTGAGGACACCCGACGGACCTACGAGCAGTACTTC.